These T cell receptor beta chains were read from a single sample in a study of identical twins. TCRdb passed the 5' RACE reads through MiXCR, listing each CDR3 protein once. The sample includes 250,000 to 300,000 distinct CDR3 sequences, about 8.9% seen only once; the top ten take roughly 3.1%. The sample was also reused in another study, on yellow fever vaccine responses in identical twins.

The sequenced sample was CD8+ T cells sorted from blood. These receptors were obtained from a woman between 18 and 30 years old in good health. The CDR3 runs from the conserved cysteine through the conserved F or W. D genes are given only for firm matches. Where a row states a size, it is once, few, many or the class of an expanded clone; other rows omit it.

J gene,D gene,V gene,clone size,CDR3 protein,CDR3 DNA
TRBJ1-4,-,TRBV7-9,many,CASSFGGEKLFF,TGTGCCAGCAGCTTTGGTGGTGAAAAACTGTTTTTT
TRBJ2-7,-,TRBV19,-,CASSTGDEQYF,TGTGCCAGTAGTACAGGGGACGAGCAGTACTTC
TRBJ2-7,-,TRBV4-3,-,CASSQLADGPYEQYF,TGCGCCAGCAGCCAACTGGCTGACGGTCCCTACGAGCAGTACTTC
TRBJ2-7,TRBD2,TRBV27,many,CASSLAGGLYEQYF,TGTGCCAGCAGTCTAGCGGGGGGGCTTTACGAGCAGTACTTC
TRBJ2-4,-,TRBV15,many,CATSNMPRGAKNIQYF,TGTGCCACCAGCAATATGCCCAGGGGAGCCAAAAACATTCAGTACTTC
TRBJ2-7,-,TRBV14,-,CASSQDAGRRTGEQYF,TGTGCCAGCAGCCAAGATGCAGGACGTAGAACGGGGGAGCAGTACTTC
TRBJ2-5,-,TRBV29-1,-,CSVARSLPGETQYF,TGCAGCGTTGCCAGGAGTCTACCCGGGGAGACCCAGTACTTC
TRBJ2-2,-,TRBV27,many,CASSTKNSGNGELFF,TGTGCCAGCAGTACGAAAAACAGCGGCAACGGGGAGCTGTTTTTT
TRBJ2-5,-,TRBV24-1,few,CATRGAPWTLDAETQYF,TGTGCCACCAGGGGGGCCCCCTGGACCCTGGATGCCGAGACCCAGTACTTC
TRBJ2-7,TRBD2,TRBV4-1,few,CASSQDQLAGLSQYF,TGCGCCAGCAGCCAGGACCAATTAGCGGGCCTCTCGCAGTACTTC
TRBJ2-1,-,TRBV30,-,CAWITYNEQFF,TGTGCCTGGATAACCTACAATGAGCAGTTCTTC
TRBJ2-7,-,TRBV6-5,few,CASSYSPDKTYEQYF,TGTGCCAGCAGTTACTCTCCAGATAAAACCTACGAGCAGTACTTC
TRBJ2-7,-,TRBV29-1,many,CSVEVDAYEQYF,TGCAGCGTTGAAGTTGATGCCTACGAGCAGTACTTC
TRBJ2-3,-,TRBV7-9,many,CASSLASALYTDTQYF,TGTGCCAGCAGCTTAGCTAGCGCTCTCTACACAGATACGCAGTATTTT
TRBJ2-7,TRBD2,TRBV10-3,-,CAISERRGLAGDYEQYF,TGTGCCATCAGTGAGCGCCGGGGCCTAGCGGGAGACTACGAGCAGTACTTC
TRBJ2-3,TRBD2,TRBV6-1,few,CASTVAGDADTQYF,TGTGCCAGCACGGTAGCGGGAGACGCAGATACGCAGTATTTT
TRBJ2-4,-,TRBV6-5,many,CASSYGQGLAKNIQYF,TGTGCCAGCAGTTACGGGCAGGGTCTAGCCAAAAACATTCAGTACTTC
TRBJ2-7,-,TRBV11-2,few,CASTDQWEQYF,TGTGCCAGCACCGACCAATGGGAGCAGTACTTC
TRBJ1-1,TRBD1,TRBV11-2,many,CASSLVEGAPLMNTEAFF,TGTGCCAGCAGCTTGGTGGAGGGGGCCCCTCTCATGAACACTGAAGCTTTCTTT
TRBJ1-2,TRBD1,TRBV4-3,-,CASSQDRTGRSDGYTF,TGCGCCAGCAGCCAAGATAGGACAGGGCGTTCGGATGGCTACACCTTC
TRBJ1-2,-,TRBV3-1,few,CASSQERTGANYGYTF,TGTGCCAGCAGCCAAGAAAGGACGGGAGCTAACTATGGCTACACCTTC
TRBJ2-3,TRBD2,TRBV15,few,CATSSSVAGGTDTQYF,TGTGCCACCAGCAGTTCAGTAGCGGGGGGCACAGATACGCAGTATTTT
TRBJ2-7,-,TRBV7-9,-,CASSLIGNEQYF,TGTGCCAGCAGCTTAATCGGAAACGAGCAGTACTTC
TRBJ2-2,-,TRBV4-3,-,CASSQDINTGELFF,TGCGCCAGCAGCCAAGACATCAACACCGGGGAGCTGTTTTTT
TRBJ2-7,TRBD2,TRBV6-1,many,CASSSIAGPSYEQYF,TGTGCCAGCAGCTCGATAGCGGGGCCCTCCTACGAGCAGTACTTC
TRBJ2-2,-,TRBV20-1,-,CSAREPYTAELFF,TGCAGTGCTAGAGAACCATACACCGCGGAGCTGTTTTTT
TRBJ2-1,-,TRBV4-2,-,CASSQDPGAPYNEQFF,TGTGCCAGCAGCCAAGATCCCGGCGCTCCCTACAATGAGCAGTTCTTC
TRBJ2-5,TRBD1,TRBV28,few,CASSSSGTVEIDQETQYF,TGTGCCAGCAGTTCATCCGGGACAGTAGAAATCGACCAAGAGACCCAGTACTTC
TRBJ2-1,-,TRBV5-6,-,CASCRLPQGHNEQFF,TGTGCCAGCTGTCGTTTACCACAGGGCCACAATGAGCAGTTCTTC
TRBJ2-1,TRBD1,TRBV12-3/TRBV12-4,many,CASSLVWGQGNNEQFF,TGTGCCAGCAGTTTAGTTTGGGGACAGGGAAACAATGAGCAGTTCTTC
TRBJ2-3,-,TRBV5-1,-,CASSLEEIWGPTDTQYF,TGCGCCAGCAGCCTCGAGGAAATCTGGGGGCCTACAGATACGCAGTATTTT
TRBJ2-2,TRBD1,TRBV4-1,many,CASSQVVLRQGANTGELFF,TGCGCCAGCAGCCAAGTGGTTTTGAGGCAGGGGGCGAACACCGGGGAGCTGTTTTTT
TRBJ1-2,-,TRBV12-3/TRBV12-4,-,CASLLGVGGYTF,TGTGCCAGCTTGTTGGGGGTGGGTGGCTACACCTTC
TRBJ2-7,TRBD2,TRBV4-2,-,CASRGGLAYEQYF,TGTGCCAGCAGGGGGGGACTAGCATATGAGCAGTACTTC
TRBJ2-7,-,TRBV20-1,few,CSTTLRGVGFEQYF,TGCAGTACTACACTCAGGGGGGTCGGTTTCGAGCAGTACTTC
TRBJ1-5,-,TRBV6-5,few,CASSYSYLGGNQPQHF,TGTGCCAGCAGTTACTCGTATTTGGGAGGGAATCAGCCCCAGCATTTT
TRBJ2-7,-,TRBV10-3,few,CAIGQVAYEQYF,TGTGCCATCGGCCAGGTAGCCTACGAGCAGTACTTC
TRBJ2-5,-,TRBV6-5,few,CASSYPGSEETQYF,TGTGCCAGCAGTTACCCGGGTTCCGAAGAGACCCAGTACTTC
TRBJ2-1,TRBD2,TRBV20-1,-,CSARDLSVAGSYNEQFF,TGCAGTGCTAGAGATCTTTCGGTAGCGGGCTCCTACAATGAGCAGTTCTTC
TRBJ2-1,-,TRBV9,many,CASSVQPVVGQFF,TGTGCCAGCAGCGTACAACCCGTAGTTGGGCAGTTCTTC
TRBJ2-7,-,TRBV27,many,CASKAARAHYEQYF,TGTGCCAGCAAGGCGGCCAGGGCGCATTACGAGCAGTACTTC
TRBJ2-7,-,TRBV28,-,CASMSPRTTHSYEQYF,TGTGCCAGCATGAGTCCTCGGACTACACACTCCTACGAGCAGTACTTC